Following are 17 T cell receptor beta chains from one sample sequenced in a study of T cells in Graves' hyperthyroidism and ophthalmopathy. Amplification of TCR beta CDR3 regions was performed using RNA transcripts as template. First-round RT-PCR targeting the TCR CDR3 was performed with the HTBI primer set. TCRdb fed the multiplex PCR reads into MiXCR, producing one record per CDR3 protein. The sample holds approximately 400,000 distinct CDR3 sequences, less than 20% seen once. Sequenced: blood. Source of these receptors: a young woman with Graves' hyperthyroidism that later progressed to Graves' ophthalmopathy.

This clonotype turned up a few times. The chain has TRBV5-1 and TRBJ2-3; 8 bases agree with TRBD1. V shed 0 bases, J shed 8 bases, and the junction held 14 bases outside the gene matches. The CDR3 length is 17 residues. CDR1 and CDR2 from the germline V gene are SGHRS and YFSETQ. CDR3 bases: TGCGCCAGCAGCTTGGATCCCGGACAGGGTACCTCGTTTACGCAGTATTTT. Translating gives CASSLDPGQGTSFTQYF.

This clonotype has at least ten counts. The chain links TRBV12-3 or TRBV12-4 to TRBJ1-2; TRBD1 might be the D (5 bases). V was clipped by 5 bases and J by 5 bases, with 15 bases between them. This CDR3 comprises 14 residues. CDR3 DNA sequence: TGTGCCAGCAGTCAACTCGGGGGGAATTATGGCTACACCTTC. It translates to CASSQLGGNYGYTF.

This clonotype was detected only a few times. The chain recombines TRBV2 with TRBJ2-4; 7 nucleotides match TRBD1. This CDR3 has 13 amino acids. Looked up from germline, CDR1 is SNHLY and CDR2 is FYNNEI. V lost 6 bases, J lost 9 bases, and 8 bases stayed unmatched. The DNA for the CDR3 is TGTGCCAGCAGGTTCAGGACAGGCGGCATTCAGTACTTC. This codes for CASRFRTGGIQYF.

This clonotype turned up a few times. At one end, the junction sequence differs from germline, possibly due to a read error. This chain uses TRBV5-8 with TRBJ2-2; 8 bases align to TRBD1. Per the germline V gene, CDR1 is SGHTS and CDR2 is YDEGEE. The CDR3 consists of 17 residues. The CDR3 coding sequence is TGCGCCAGCAGCTTGGCCCCCGGACAGGGAAACACCGGGGAGCTGTTTTTT. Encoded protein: CASSLAPGQGNTGELFF.

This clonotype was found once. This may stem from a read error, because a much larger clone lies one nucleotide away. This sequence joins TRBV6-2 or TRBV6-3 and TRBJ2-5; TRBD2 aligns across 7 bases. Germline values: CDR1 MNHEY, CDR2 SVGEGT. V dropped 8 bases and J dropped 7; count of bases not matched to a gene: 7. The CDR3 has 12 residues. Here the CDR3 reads CASGRAEGTQYF. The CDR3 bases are TGTGCCAGCGGGAGGGCTGAGGGGACCCAGTACTTC.

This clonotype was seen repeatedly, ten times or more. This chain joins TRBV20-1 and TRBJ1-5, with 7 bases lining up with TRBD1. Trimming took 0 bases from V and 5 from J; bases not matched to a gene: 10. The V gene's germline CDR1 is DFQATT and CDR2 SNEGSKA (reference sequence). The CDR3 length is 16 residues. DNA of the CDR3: TGCAGTGCTAGAGATAGGTACAGGGGAAGGGATCAGCCCCAGCATTTT. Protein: CSARDRYRGRDQPQHF.

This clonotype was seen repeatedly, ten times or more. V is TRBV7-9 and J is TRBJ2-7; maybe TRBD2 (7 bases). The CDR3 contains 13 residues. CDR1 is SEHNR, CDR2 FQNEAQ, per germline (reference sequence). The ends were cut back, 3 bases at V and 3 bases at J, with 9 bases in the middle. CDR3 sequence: CASSLGGLYEQYF. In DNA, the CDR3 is TGTGCCAGCAGCTTGGGGGGGCTCTACGAGCAGTACTTC.

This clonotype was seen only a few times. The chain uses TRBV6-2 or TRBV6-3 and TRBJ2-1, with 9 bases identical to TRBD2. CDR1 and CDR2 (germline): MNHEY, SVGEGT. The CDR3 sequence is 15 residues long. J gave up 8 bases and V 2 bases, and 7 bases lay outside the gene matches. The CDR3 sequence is CASSYRLAGLDEQFF. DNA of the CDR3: TGTGCCAGCAGTTACCGGCTAGCGGGATTGGATGAGCAGTTCTTC.

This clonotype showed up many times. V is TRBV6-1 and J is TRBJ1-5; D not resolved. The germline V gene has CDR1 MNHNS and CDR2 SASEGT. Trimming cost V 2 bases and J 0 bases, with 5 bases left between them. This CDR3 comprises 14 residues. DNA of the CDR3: TGTGCCAGCAGTGAAAACGGTAGCAATCAGCCCCAGCATTTT. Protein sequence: CASSENGSNQPQHF.

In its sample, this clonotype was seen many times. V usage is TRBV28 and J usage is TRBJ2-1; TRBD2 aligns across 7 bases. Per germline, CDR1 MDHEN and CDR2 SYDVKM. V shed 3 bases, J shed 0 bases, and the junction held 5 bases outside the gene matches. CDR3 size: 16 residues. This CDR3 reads CASSLTGGSSYNEQFF. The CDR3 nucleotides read TGTGCCAGCAGTTTGACCGGGGGGAGCTCCTACAATGAGCAGTTCTTC.

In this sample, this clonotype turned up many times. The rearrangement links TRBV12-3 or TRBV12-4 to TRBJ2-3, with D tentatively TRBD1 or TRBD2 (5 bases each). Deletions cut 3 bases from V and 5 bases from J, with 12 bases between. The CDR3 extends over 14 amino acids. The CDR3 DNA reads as TGTGCCAGCAGTTTTAGGCAGGGACGAGATACGCAGTATTTT. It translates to CASSFRQGRDTQYF.

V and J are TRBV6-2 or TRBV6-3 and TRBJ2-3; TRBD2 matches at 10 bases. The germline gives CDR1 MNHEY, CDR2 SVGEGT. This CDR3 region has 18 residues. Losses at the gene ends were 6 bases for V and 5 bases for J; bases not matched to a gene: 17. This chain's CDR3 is CASSPTPFSSGRGDTQYF. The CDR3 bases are TGTGCCAGCAGCCCTACACCCTTTTCTAGCGGGAGAGGAGATACGCAGTATTTT.

In DNA, the CDR3 is TGTGCCAGCAGTAGCGCAGAAAAACTGTTTTTT. Translated: CASSSAEKLFF. The chain has TRBV2 and TRBJ1-4; D is ambiguous. This CDR3 comprises 11 residues. Trimming removed 5 bases from V and 8 bases from J, with 6 bases in between. Germline CDR1 and CDR2: SNHLY and FYNNEI.

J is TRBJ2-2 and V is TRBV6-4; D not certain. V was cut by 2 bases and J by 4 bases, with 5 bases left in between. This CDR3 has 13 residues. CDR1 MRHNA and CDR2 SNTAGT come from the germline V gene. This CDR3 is CASSDDVTGELFF. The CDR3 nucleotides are TGTGCCAGCAGTGACGATGTCACCGGGGAGCTGTTTTTT.

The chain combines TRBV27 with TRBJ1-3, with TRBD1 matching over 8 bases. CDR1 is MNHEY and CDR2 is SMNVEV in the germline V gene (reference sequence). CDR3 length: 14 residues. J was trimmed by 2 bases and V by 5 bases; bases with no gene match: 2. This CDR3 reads CASSPDRAGNTIYF. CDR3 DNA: TGTGCCAGCAGTCCGGACAGGGCTGGAAACACCATATATTTT.

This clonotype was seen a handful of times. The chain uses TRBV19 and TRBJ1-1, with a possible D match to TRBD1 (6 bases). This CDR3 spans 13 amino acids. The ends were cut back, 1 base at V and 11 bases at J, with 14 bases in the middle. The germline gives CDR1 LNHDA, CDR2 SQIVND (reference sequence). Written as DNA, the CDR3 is TGTGCCAGTAGTATAGCTGTACAGGGTGGCGCTTTCTTT. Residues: CASSIAVQGGAFF.

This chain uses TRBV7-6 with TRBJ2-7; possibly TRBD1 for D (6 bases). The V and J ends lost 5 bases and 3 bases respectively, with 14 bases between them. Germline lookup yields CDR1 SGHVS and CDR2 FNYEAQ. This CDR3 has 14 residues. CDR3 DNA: TGTGCCAGCAGCCGTACCGACAGGAACTACGAGCAGTACTTC. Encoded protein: CASSRTDRNYEQYF.